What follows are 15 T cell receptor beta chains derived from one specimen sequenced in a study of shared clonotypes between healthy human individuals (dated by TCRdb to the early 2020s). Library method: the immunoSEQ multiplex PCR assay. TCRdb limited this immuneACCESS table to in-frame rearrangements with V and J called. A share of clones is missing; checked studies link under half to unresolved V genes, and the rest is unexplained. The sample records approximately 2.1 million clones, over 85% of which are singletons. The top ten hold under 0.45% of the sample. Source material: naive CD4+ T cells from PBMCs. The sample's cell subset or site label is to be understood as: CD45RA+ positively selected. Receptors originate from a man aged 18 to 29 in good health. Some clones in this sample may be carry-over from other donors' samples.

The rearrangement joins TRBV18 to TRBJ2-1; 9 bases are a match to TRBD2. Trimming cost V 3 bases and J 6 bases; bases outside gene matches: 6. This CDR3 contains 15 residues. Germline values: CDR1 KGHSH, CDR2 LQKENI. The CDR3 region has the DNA TGTGCCAGCTCACCCTTTAGCGGGAGTATCAATGAGCAGTTCTTC. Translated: CASSPFSGSINEQFF.

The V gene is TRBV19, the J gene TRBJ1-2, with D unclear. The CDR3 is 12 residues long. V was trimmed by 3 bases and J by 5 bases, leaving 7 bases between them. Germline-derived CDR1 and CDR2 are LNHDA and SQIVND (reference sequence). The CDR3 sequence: CASSMQIYGYTF. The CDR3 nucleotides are TGTGCCAGTAGTATGCAGATATATGGCTACACCTTC.

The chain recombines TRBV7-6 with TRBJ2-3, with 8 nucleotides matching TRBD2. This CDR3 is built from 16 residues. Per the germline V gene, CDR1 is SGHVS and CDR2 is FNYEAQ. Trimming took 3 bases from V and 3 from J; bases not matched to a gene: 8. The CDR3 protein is CASSLGLDWGTDTQYF. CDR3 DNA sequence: TGTGCCAGCAGCTTGGGACTAGACTGGGGGACAGATACGCAGTATTTT. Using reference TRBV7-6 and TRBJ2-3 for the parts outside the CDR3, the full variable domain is GAGVSQSPRYKVTKRGQDVALRCDPISGHVSLYWYRQALGQGPEFLTYFNYEAQQDKSGLPNDRFSAERPEGSISTLTIQRTEQRDSAMYRCASSLGLDWGTDTQYFGPGTRLTVL.

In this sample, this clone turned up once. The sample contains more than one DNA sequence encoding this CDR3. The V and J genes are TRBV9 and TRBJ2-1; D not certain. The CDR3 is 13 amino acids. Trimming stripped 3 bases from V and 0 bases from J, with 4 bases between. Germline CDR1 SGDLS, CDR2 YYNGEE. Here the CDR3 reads CASSASSYNEQFF. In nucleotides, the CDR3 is TGTGCCAGCAGCGCCTCCTCCTACAATGAGCAGTTCTTC.

In DNA, the CDR3 is TGTGCCACCAGCAGAGCCGGGGGGGGCGGCAATCAGCCCCAGCATTTT. It specifies CATSRAGGGGNQPQHF. V gene TRBV15 combines with J gene TRBJ1-5; D may be TRBD1 (6 bases). Trimming took 1 base from V and 2 from J, leaving 12 bases between them. This CDR3 comprises 16 residues. Germline CDR1 LNHNV, CDR2 YYDKDF (reference sequence).

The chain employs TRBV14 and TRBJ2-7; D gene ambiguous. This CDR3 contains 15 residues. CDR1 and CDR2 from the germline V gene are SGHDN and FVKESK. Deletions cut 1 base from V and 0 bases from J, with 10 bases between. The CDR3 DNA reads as TGTGCCAGCAGCCAAGCGACCTGGTACTCCTACGAGCAGTACTTC. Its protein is CASSQATWYSYEQYF.

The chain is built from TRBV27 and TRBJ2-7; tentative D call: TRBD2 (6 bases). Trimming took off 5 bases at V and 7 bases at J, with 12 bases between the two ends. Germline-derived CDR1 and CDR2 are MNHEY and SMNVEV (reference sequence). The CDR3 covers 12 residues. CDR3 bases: TGTGCCAGCAGTCTCCGGGGGTGGGAGCAGTACTTC. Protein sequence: CASSLRGWEQYF.

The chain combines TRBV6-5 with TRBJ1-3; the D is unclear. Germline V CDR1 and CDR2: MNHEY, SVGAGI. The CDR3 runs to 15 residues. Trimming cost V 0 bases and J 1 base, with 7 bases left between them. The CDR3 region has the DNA TGTGCCAGCAGTTACTCAGTCGGGTCTGGAAACACCATATATTTT. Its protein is CASSYSVGSGNTIYF.

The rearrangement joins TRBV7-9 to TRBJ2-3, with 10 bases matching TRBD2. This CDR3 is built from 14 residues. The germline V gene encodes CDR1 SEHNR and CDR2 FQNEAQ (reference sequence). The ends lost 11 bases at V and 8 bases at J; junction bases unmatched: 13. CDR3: CAATAAGGRSTQYF. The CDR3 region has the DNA TGTGCCGCCACGGCAGCGGGAGGGCGTAGTACGCAGTATTTT.

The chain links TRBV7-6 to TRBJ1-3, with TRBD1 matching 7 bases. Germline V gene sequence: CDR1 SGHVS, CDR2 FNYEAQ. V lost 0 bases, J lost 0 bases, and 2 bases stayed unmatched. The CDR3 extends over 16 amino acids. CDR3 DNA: TGTGCCAGCAGCTTAGCGGACAGGATCTCTGGAAACACCATATATTTT. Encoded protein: CASSLADRISGNTIYF.

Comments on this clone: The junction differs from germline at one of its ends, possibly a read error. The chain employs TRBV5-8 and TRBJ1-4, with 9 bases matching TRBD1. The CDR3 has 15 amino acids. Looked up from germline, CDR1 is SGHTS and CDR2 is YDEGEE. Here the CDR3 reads CASSRSPGTGSATYF. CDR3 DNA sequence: TGTGCCAGCAGCCGTAGTCCCGGGACAGGGTCGGCGACGTATTTT. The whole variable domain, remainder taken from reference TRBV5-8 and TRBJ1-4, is EAGVTQSPTHLIKTRGQQATLRCSPISGHTSVYWYQQALGLGLQFLLWYDEGEERNRGNFPPRFSGRQFPNYSSELNVNALELEDSALYLCASSRSPGTGSATYFGSGTQLSVL.

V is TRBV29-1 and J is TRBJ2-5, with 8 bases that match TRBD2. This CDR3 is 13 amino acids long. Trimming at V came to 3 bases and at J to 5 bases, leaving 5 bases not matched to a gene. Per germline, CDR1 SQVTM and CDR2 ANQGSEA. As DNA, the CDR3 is TGCAGCGTTGACGGGAGGGCCGGGGAGACCCAGTACTTC. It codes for CSVDGRAGETQYF.

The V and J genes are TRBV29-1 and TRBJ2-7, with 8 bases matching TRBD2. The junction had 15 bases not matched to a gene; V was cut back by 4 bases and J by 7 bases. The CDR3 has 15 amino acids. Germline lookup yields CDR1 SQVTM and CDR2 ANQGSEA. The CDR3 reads CSVGSGGAVRWEQYF. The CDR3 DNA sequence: TGCAGCGTTGGTTCGGGAGGGGCGGTTAGGTGGGAGCAGTACTTC.

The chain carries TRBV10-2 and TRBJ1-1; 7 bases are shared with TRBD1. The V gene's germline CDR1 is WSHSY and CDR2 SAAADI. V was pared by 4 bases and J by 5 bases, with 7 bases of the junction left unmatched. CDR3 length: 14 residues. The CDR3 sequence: CASSATRGGTEAFF. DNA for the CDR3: TGCGCCAGCAGTGCGACCAGGGGGGGTACTGAAGCTTTCTTT.

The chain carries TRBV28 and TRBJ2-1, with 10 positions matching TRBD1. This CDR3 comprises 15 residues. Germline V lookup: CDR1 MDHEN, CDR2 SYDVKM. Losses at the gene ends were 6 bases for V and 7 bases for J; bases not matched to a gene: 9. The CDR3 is CASSPLDRGRNEQFF. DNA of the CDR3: TGTGCCAGCAGCCCCCTTGACAGGGGGCGAAATGAGCAGTTCTTC.